The TCR beta chain described here comes from a study of blood T cell repertoires in COVID-19. Sequenced by immunoSEQ multiplex PCR; TCRdb stores in-frame clones only, minus some. The table records about 160,000 clones, 80% to 85% of them present only once. J gave up 3 bases and V 3 bases, and 3 bases lay outside the gene matches. This CDR3 region has 14 residues. Germline V gene lookup returns CDR1 MGHRA and CDR2 YSYEKL. The rearrangement uses TRBV4-1 and TRBJ2-3, with 7 bases matching TRBD1. The sample taken for sequencing was peripheral blood. The receptor was derived from a woman aged 60-75 years with acute or convalescent COVID-19. In DNA, the CDR3 is TGCGCCAGCAGCCAGCTGACAGGGACAGATACGCAGTATTTT. Protein sequence: CASSQLTGTDTQYF.